The 19 T cell receptor beta chains presented below share a single source sample, sequenced in a study of a mutant IDH1 vaccine in newly diagnosed glioma. Profiling relied on immunoSEQ multiplex PCR, and the TCRdb table lists in-frame clones only, not all of them. The top ten hold about 17% of the sample, which has tens of thousands of clones, about 80% seen once. Antigen specificity for these receptors is unknown. Time point denoted: week 47, end of study. Each dose of the vaccine consisted of 300 ug of mutant IDH1 20-mer peptide, with topical imiquimod. The sample here was PBMCs, taken from a glioma patient whose treatment included an IDH1 peptide vaccine. These receptors all come from a young man with glioma. Some clones in this sample may be carry-over from other donors' samples.

This clone was seen a single time. The chain joins TRBV11-2 to TRBJ2-7, with a possible D match to TRBD1 (6 bases). CDR1 and CDR2 from the germline V gene are SGHAT and FQNNGV. The germline V and J ends were trimmed by 5 bases and 3 bases, with 14 bases remaining between them. The CDR3 length is 14 residues. The DNA of the CDR3 is TGTGCCAGCAGCCACCGGGACAAGTACTACGAGCAGTACTTC. Translated: CASSHRDKYYEQYF.

This chain uses TRBV9 with TRBJ1-6; 7 bases are shared with TRBD1. J gave up 10 bases and V 0 bases, and 7 bases lay outside the gene matches. The CDR3 extends over 15 amino acids. Germline lookup yields CDR1 SGDLS and CDR2 YYNGEE. The CDR3 DNA reads TGTGCCAGCAGCGTAGCTCGACAGGGTGGCTCACCCCTCCACTTT. This gives the protein CASSVARQGGSPLHF.

The chain is built from TRBV7-2 and TRBJ2-2; D call uncertain. This CDR3 spans 16 amino acids. From germline, CDR1 is SGHTA and CDR2 FQGNSA. V gave up 5 bases and J gave up 1 base, with 14 bases separating them. CDR3 loop: CASSPVPHQNTGELFF. For the CDR3, the DNA is TGTGCCAGCAGCCCGGTCCCACACCAGAACACCGGGGAGCTGTTTTTT.

The rearrangement uses TRBV7-9 and TRBJ1-4; 7 bases fit TRBD1. Losses at the gene ends were 5 bases for V and 7 bases for J; bases not matched to a gene: 7. The CDR3 consists of 14 residues. The germline gives CDR1 SEHNR, CDR2 FQNEAQ (reference sequence). CDR3 in amino acids: CASSADREIEKLFF. Written as DNA, the CDR3 is TGTGCCAGCAGCGCAGACAGGGAGATTGAAAAACTGTTTTTT.

The V and J genes are TRBV2 and TRBJ2-7, with D maybe TRBD1 (5 bases). Germline CDR1 SNHLY, CDR2 FYNNEI. The CDR3 is made up of 13 amino acids. Trimming removed 9 bases at V and 0 bases at J, with 12 bases between. As DNA, the CDR3 is TGTGCCAGAAGACAGAAATACTCCTACGAGCAGTACTTC. Amino acid sequence: CARRQKYSYEQYF.

The chain employs TRBV4-3 and TRBJ1-4; D is possibly TRBD1 (5 bases). Trimming shortened V by 5 bases and J by 8 bases, and 15 bases separated the two germline ends. This CDR3 region has 14 residues. From germline, CDR1 is LGHNA and CDR2 YSLEER. DNA of the CDR3: TGCGCCAGCAGCTACCGGAGGGGCGAAGAAAAACTGTTTTTT. It yields the protein CASSYRRGEEKLFF.

The V gene is TRBV5-1, the J gene TRBJ1-2, with D unresolved. Looked up from germline, CDR1 is SGHRS and CDR2 is YFSETQ. V lost 0 bases to trimming and J lost 8 bases, with 17 bases between them. This CDR3 has 15 residues. The CDR3 protein is CASSLAPALTTGYTF. Written as DNA, the CDR3 is TGCGCCAGCAGCTTGGCCCCGGCCCTTACTACGGGCTACACCTTC.

This chain connects TRBV30 to TRBJ2-5; D is perhaps TRBD1 or TRBD2 (5 bases each). Germline CDR1 GTSNPN, CDR2 SVGIG (reference sequence). With 4 bases removed from V and 4 bases from J, the gap between germline ends came to 16 bases. CDR3 length: 14 residues. CDR3 residues: CAWNLGLGVETQYF. CDR3 nucleotide sequence: TGTGCCTGGAACCTGGGTCTGGGGGTAGAGACCCAGTACTTC.

This clone was observed a handful of times. J is TRBJ2-2 and V is TRBV5-6; D is perhaps TRBD1 (5 bases). Germline V lookup: CDR1 SGHDT, CDR2 YYEEEE. The CDR3 is 17 residues long. The V end was cut by 3 bases, the J end by 0 bases, with 15 bases between. The CDR3 sequence is CASSSLTDLANTGELFF. CDR3 in DNA: TGTGCCAGCAGCTCGTTGACAGATCTCGCGAACACCGGGGAGCTGTTTTTT.

The rearrangement links TRBV2 to TRBJ1-4; TRBD1 is a possible D gene (5 bases). Trimming took off 4 bases at V and 7 bases at J, with 10 bases between the two ends. From germline, CDR1 is SNHLY and CDR2 FYNNEI. CDR3 length: 13 residues. The CDR3 sequence is CASSVRDSEKLFF. As DNA, the CDR3 is TGTGCCAGCAGTGTCAGGGATAGTGAAAAACTGTTTTTT.

The genes are TRBV19 and TRBJ2-2; the D is unclear. The CDR3 runs 13 residues. The germline V and J ends were trimmed by 7 bases and 2 bases, with 8 bases remaining between them. The V gene's germline CDR1 is LNHDA and CDR2 SQIVND (reference sequence). DNA of the CDR3: TGTGCCAGTATGACGTCAAACACCGGGGAGCTGTTTTTT. It codes for CASMTSNTGELFF.

The rearrangement uses TRBV6-5 and TRBJ2-3; D is tentatively TRBD1 or TRBD2 (5 bases each). The germline V gene encodes CDR1 MNHEY and CDR2 SVGAGI. V was pared by 2 bases and J by 2 bases, with 14 bases between. The CDR3 is 16 residues long. The CDR3 DNA reads as TGTGCCAGCAGTTACCCGGGGACGGCTGCCACAGATACGCAGTATTTT. It encodes CASSYPGTAATDTQYF.

Comment on this clone: At one end, the junction sequence differs from germline, possibly due to a read error. The chain couples TRBV30 to TRBJ1-6, with 9 bases lining up with TRBD1. There are 16 residues in the CDR3. Germline CDR1 GTSNPN, CDR2 SVGIG (reference sequence). CDR3: CAWSVARTGVNSPLHF. The CDR3 nucleotides read TGTGCCTGGAGTGTCGCGAGGACAGGGGTGAATTCACCCCTCCACTTC.

This chain uses TRBV6-6 with TRBJ2-6; D is ambiguous. V lost 6 bases and J 0 bases, leaving 12 bases between the germline ends. Germline CDR1 is MNHNY and CDR2 is SVGAGI (reference sequence). CDR3 size: 16 residues. The CDR3, as DNA: TGTGCCAGCAGCTCCTCCCGGCGCTCTGGGGCCAACGTCCTGACTTTC. Its protein is CASSSSRRSGANVLTF.

The genes are TRBV13 and TRBJ1-2; 8 bases map to TRBD1. The CDR3 has 14 amino acids. Trimming cost V 4 bases and J 7 bases; bases outside gene matches: 8. The V gene's germline CDR1 is PRHDT and CDR2 FYEKMQ (reference sequence). The DNA of the CDR3 is TGTGCCAGCAGCTACCGGGACAGGAGCTTTGGCTACACCTTC. The encoded protein is CASSYRDRSFGYTF.

This chain uses TRBV29-1 with TRBJ2-7; D gene uncertain. The CDR3 has 13 residues. CDR1 is SQVTM and CDR2 is ANQGSEA in the germline V gene. V gave up 6 bases and J gave up 3 bases, with 15 bases separating them. The CDR3 loop is CSVGQRLSYEQYF. CDR3 in DNA: TGCAGCGTGGGTCAGCGCCTAAGCTACGAGCAGTACTTC.

The chain uses TRBV6-5 and TRBJ2-7; 8 bases agree with TRBD1. The CDR3 is 15 amino acids. The germline V gene encodes CDR1 MNHEY and CDR2 SVGAGI. J gave up 1 base and V 2 bases, and 4 bases lay outside the gene matches. In nucleotides, the CDR3 is TGTGCCAGCAGTTACGCGGACAGGGTATCCTACGAGCAGTACTTC. It codes for CASSYADRVSYEQYF.

V gene TRBV7-8 combines with J gene TRBJ2-7; D may be TRBD2 (5 bases). Per the germline V gene, CDR1 is SGHVS and CDR2 is FQNEAQ. Trimming removed 1 base from V and 0 bases from J, with 10 bases in between. The CDR3 is made up of 15 amino acids. CDR3 region: CASSLEDYSSYEQYF. In nucleotides, the CDR3 is TGTGCCAGCAGCTTAGAAGACTATAGCTCCTACGAGCAGTACTTC.

The rearrangement uses TRBV19 and TRBJ2-2; D call uncertain. Looked up from germline, CDR1 is LNHDA and CDR2 is SQIVND (reference sequence). V dropped 5 bases and J dropped 5 bases, with 6 bases sitting between them. CDR3 length: 12 amino acids. CDR3 sequence reads: CASSELTGELFF. CDR3 nucleotide sequence: TGTGCCAGTAGTGAACTGACCGGGGAGCTGTTTTTT.